This is a list of T cell receptor beta chains from one sample in a study of blood T cell repertoires in COVID-19. Using immunoSEQ multiplex PCR, the repertoire was profiled, and TCRdb retains in-frame clones only, with some absent. The sample yields more than 100,000 clones, 75% to 85% seen once. Sequencing was carried out using peripheral blood. All receptors come from an elderly woman with acute or convalescent COVID-19. Each CDR3 is given with its conserved first and last residue. The order of the fields is D gene, clone size, J gene, V gene, CDR3 DNA, CDR3 protein. The D gene is left open where the match is weak. Part of the rows lack a size; the others show once, few, many or a class for expanded clones.

>.|once|TRBJ2-5|TRBV30
TGTGCCTGGAAACTGACCGGGGGGCCACAAGAGACCCAGTACTTC
CAWKLTGGPQETQYF
>.|.|TRBJ1-1|TRBV10-1
TGCGCCAGCAGTGACGGAGGCAGCATGAACACTGAAGCTTTCTTT
CASSDGGSMNTEAFF
>TRBD1|.|TRBJ2-2|TRBV27
TGTGCCAGCAGTTCGGGACAGGGGAAAGCGAACACCGGGGAGCTGTTTTTT
CASSSGQGKANTGELFF
>.|.|TRBJ2-7|TRBV7-6
TGTGCCAGCAGTTCCCCCAGGGTCCGACTCTACGAGCAGTACTTC
CASSSPRVRLYEQYF
>TRBD2|.|TRBJ2-2|TRBV4-1
TGCGCCAGCAGCCAAGACCCCGCACTAGCGGGAAGGAACACCGGGGAGCTGTTTTTT
CASSQDPALAGRNTGELFF
>.|once|TRBJ2-7|TRBV5-1
TGCGCCAGCAGCGCCGGGGATGTCCGCCGGGCGGAGCAGTACTTC
CASSAGDVRRAEQYF
>TRBD1|.|TRBJ1-5|TRBV2
TGTGCCAGCAGTGGACAGGGTATAAATCAGCCCCAGCATTTT
CASSGQGINQPQHF
>.|.|TRBJ1-1|TRBV30
TGTGCCTGGAGTACAACAGAGAGGAACACTGAAGCTTTCTTT
CAWSTTERNTEAFF
>.|.|TRBJ1-6|TRBV23-1
TGCGCCAGCAGTCGAGAGACAGTAAGCAATTCACCCCTCCACTTT
CASSRETVSNSPLHF
>.|.|TRBJ2-5|TRBV6-5
TGTGCCAGCATCGCAACGGACACCAACCAAGAGACCCAGTACTTC
CASIATDTNQETQYF
>.|.|TRBJ1-5|TRBV6-2/TRBV6-3
TGTGCCAGCAGCGTACCCAGGGGCAATCAGCCCCAGCATTTT
CASSVPRGNQPQHF
>TRBD1|.|TRBJ2-3|TRBV5-1
TGCGCCAGCAGCCCGACAGGGGAGGATACGCAGTATTTT
CASSPTGEDTQYF